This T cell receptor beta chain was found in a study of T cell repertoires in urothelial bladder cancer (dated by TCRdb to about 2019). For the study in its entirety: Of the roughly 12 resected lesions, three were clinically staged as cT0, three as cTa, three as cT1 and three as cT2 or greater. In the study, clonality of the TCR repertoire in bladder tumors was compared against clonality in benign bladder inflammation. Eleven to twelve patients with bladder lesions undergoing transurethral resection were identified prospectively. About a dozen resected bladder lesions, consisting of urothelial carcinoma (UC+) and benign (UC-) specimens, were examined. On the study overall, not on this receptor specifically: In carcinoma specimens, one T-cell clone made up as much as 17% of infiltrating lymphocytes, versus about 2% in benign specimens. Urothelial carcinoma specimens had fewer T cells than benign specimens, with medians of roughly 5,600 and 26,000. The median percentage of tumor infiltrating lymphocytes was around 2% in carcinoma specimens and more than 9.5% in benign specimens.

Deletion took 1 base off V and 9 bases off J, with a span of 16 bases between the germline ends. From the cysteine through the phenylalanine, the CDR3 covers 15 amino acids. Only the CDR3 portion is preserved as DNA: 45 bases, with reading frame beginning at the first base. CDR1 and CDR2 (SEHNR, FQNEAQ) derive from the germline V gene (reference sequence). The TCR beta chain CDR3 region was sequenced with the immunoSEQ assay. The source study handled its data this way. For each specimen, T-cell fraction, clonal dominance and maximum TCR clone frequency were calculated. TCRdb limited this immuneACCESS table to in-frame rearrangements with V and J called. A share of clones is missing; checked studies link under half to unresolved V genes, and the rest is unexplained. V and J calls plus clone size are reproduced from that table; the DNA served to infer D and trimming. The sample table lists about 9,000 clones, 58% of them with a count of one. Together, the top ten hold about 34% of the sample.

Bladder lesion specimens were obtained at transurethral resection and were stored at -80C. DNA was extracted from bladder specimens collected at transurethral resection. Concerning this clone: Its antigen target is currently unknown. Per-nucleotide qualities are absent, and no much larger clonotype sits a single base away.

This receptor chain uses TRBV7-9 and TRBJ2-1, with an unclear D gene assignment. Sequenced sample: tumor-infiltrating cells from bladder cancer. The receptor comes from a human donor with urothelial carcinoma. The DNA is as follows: TGTGCCAGCAGCTTAGAGTGGGCCGGCCTGCCTGAGCAGTTCTTC. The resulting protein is CASSLEWAGLPEQFF.